The 26 T cell receptor beta chains below all came from one sample that was sequenced in a study of T cells in tuberculosis. Sequencing used immunoSEQ multiplex PCR; TCRdb keeps in-frame clones, though not all of them. Here the sample spans approximately 59,000 clones, approximately 88% being singletons. After thawing and overnight rest, PBMC were stained with GMM-loaded CD1B tetramer, viability dye and anti-CD3 for sorting. CD1B tetramers were loaded with Rhodococcus equi-derived C32 glucose monomycolate. Material: CD1b-GMM tetramer-negative cells sorted from PBMCs. The source is an adult woman with latent tuberculosis.

This chain links TRBV28 with TRBJ2-1; 7 bases are a match to TRBD2. Looked up from germline, CDR1 is MDHEN and CDR2 is SYDVKM. V was clipped by 7 bases and J by 9 bases; unmatched bases: 12. The CDR3 loop spans 14 amino acids. The CDR3 DNA reads TGTGCCAGCACATGGGGGGGGGATTCGCTTGAGCAGTTCTTC. As protein: CASTWGGDSLEQFF.

The V gene is TRBV4-2, the J gene TRBJ1-5, with 8 bases identical to TRBD1. Per the germline V gene, CDR1 is LGHNA and CDR2 is YNFKEQ. This CDR3 is 15 amino acids long. Trimming cost V 3 bases and J 2 bases; bases outside gene matches: 3. CDR3 region: CASSQGTGGNQPQHF. DNA of the CDR3: TGTGCCAGCAGCCAGGGGACAGGCGGCAATCAGCCCCAGCATTTT.

V gene TRBV19 combines with J gene TRBJ1-1, with TRBD1 as a possible D gene (6 bases). This CDR3 is 13 amino acids long. Germline V gene lookup returns CDR1 LNHDA and CDR2 SQIVND (reference sequence). Trimming stripped 2 bases from V and 7 bases from J, with 11 bases between. The CDR3, as DNA: TGTGCCAGTAGTATATACAGGGAGAGTGAAGCTTTCTTT. Residues: CASSIYRESEAFF.

The chain joins TRBV11-3 to TRBJ1-2, with TRBD1 as a possible D gene (6 bases). The V end was cut by 5 bases, the J end by 1 base, with 8 bases between. This CDR3 contains 13 residues. In germline, CDR1 is SGHNT, CDR2 YENEEA. CDR3 DNA: TGTGCCAGCAGCCAGGGGTTTAACTATGGCTACACCTTC. Residues: CASSQGFNYGYTF.

The J gene is TRBJ1-1, the V gene TRBV7-6; D remains unclear. CDR1 is SGHVS and CDR2 is FNYEAQ in the germline V gene. The V and J ends lost 7 bases and 6 bases respectively, with 12 bases between them. The CDR3 has 12 amino acids. The CDR3: CASTTGESEAFF. CDR3 in DNA: TGTGCCAGCACCACCGGGGAATCTGAAGCTTTCTTT. The entire variable domain, with the rest obtained from reference TRBV7-6 and TRBJ1-1, is as follows: GAGVSQSPRYKVTKRGQDVALRCDPISGHVSLYWYRQALGQGPEFLTYFNYEAQQDKSGLPNDRFSAERPEGSISTLTIQRTEQRDSAMYRCASTTGESEAFFGQGTRLTVV.

The chain joins TRBV9 to TRBJ2-6; D remains ambiguous. Germline CDR1 SGDLS, CDR2 YYNGEE. V was trimmed by 0 bases and J by 3 bases, leaving 19 bases between them. The CDR3 length is 19 residues. This CDR3 reads CASSVGLASRAGGANVLTF. For the CDR3, the DNA is TGTGCCAGCAGCGTAGGATTGGCGTCAAGAGCAGGTGGGGCCAACGTCCTGACTTTC. The full variable domain, its missing parts supplied by reference TRBV9 and TRBJ2-6, is DSGVTQTPKHLITATGQRVTLRCSPRSGDLSVYWYQQSLDQGLQFLIQYYNGEERAKGNILERFSAQQFPDLHSELNLSSLELGDSALYFCASSVGLASRAGGANVLTFGAGSRLTVL.

The chain uses TRBV27 and TRBJ1-2; 9 positions agree with TRBD1. CDR1 and CDR2 (germline): MNHEY, SMNVEV (reference sequence). J gave up 8 bases and V 5 bases, and 9 bases lay outside the gene matches. CDR3 length equals 14 residues. CDR3 nucleotides: TGTGCCAGCAGTCCACAGGGGGCCTTTCGAGGCTACACCTTC. It yields the protein CASSPQGAFRGYTF.

The chain couples TRBV29-1 to TRBJ2-1; 11 bases match TRBD2. The V and J ends lost 8 bases and 9 bases, in that order; junction bases with no gene match: 12. CDR1 is SQVTM and CDR2 is ANQGSEA in the germline V gene. The CDR3 is made up of 14 amino acids. CDR3 loop: CSPNLAGGAGEQFF. The CDR3 coding sequence is TGCAGCCCCAACTTAGCGGGGGGGGCCGGTGAGCAGTTCTTC.

The rearrangement links TRBV30 to TRBJ1-2; 8 bases are shared with TRBD1. CDR1 and CDR2 (germline): GTSNPN, SVGIG (reference sequence). The CDR3 extends over 15 amino acids. Trimming took 1 base from V and 0 from J; bases not matched to a gene: 4. The CDR3 bases are TGTGCCTGGAGTGGACAGGGGAGGACTAACTATGGCTACACCTTC. Translated: CAWSGQGRTNYGYTF. Full variable domain (outside the CDR3, taken from reference TRBV30 and TRBJ1-2): SQTIHQWPATLVQPVGSPLSLECTVEGTSNPNLYWYRQAAGRGLQLLFYSVGIGQISSEVPQNLSASRPQDRQFILSSKKLLLSDSGFYLCAWSGQGRTNYGYTFGSGTRLTVV.

This rearrangement joins TRBV9 to TRBJ2-7; 10 bases are shared with TRBD1. This CDR3 has 13 amino acids. Germline assignment: CDR1 SGDLS and CDR2 YYNGEE. Trimming took 3 bases from V and 8 from J; bases not matched to a gene: 5. The CDR3 loop reads CASSGQGAIKQYF. As DNA, the CDR3 is TGTGCCAGCAGCGGACAGGGGGCTATAAAGCAGTACTTC. Drawing the rest from reference TRBV9 and TRBJ2-7, the complete variable domain is DSGVTQTPKHLITATGQRVTLRCSPRSGDLSVYWYQQSLDQGLQFLIQYYNGEERAKGNILERFSAQQFPDLHSELNLSSLELGDSALYFCASSGQGAIKQYFGPGTRLTVT.

This chain links TRBV4-3 with TRBJ2-7; possible D gene TRBD1, 6 bases. The V end was cut by 2 bases, the J end by 5 bases, with 10 bases between. The CDR3 runs 13 residues. Germline assignment: CDR1 LGHNA and CDR2 YSLEER. CDR3 sequence (DNA): TGCGCCAGCAGCCAATTCAGGGGCCACGAGCAGTACTTC. Its protein is CASSQFRGHEQYF.

The chain combines TRBV11-2 with TRBJ2-7; D ambiguous. Trimming left V 0 bases short and J 2 bases short, with 11 bases between. There are 15 residues in the CDR3. Germline CDR1 and CDR2: SGHAT and FQNNGV. The CDR3 region has the DNA TGTGCCAGCAGCTTAGATATCCACATTACCTACGAGCAGTACTTC. The encoded protein is CASSLDIHITYEQYF.

The CDR3 DNA is TGTGCCAGCAGCTTAGATGCAGGGAACTATGGCTACACCTTC. It yields the protein CASSLDAGNYGYTF. J is TRBJ1-2 and V is TRBV7-2; a possible D gene is TRBD1 (5 bases). V gave up 1 base and J gave up 2 bases, with 8 bases separating them. In germline, CDR1 is SGHTA, CDR2 FQGNSA. The CDR3 consists of 14 residues.

V usage is TRBV4-1 and J usage is TRBJ2-1; TRBD2 matches 8 bases. There are 19 residues in the CDR3. V was clipped by 0 bases and J by 3 bases; unmatched bases: 13. CDR1 and CDR2 (germline): MGHRA, YSYEKL. The CDR3 bases are TGCGCCAGCAGCCAAGACCGGCCAAGCGGGAGAGGCTTCTACAATGAGCAGTTCTTC. Translation gives CASSQDRPSGRGFYNEQFF.

Only one count was recorded for this clone. V gene TRBV18 combines with J gene TRBJ1-1; D perhaps matches TRBD1 (5 bases). Per the germline V gene, CDR1 is KGHSH and CDR2 is LQKENI. Deletions cut 2 bases from V and 4 bases from J, with 11 bases between. This CDR3 is built from 14 residues. DNA of the CDR3: TGTGCCAGCTCACCATTTACAGGAATCACTGAAGCTTTCTTT. Translated, it gives CASSPFTGITEAFF.

V is TRBV28 and J is TRBJ1-5; a weak D match, TRBD1 (5 bases). The CDR3 is 14 residues long. The V end was cut by 6 bases, the J end by 5 bases, with 14 bases between. Germline CDR1 and CDR2: MDHEN and SYDVKM. The CDR3 here is CASRQVAVHQPQHF. In nucleotides, the CDR3 is TGTGCCAGCAGACAGGTTGCGGTCCATCAGCCCCAGCATTTT.

This chain links TRBV6-6 with TRBJ1-2, with TRBD1 identical over 9 bases. Losses at the gene ends were 5 bases for V and 8 bases for J; bases not matched to a gene: 6. The CDR3 runs to 13 residues. In germline, CDR1 is MNHNY, CDR2 SVGAGI (reference sequence). DNA of the CDR3: TGTGCCAGCAGTCCACAGGGGGCAAGGGGCTACACCTTC. Its protein product is CASSPQGARGYTF.

CDR3 protein: CASSQQTGNGWHEQFF. CDR3 DNA sequence: TGCGCCAGCAGCCAGCAAACAGGGAATGGATGGCATGAGCAGTTCTTC. The V call is TRBV4-3, the J call TRBJ2-1; the D gene is possibly TRBD1 (6 bases). The CDR3 has 16 amino acids. The V gene's germline CDR1 is LGHNA and CDR2 YSLEER. V was trimmed by 3 bases and J by 8 bases, leaving 20 bases between them.

The chain links TRBV28 to TRBJ2-3, with a possible D match to TRBD2 (5 bases). Germline V lookup: CDR1 MDHEN, CDR2 SYDVKM. This CDR3 spans 21 amino acids. Deletions cut 1 base from V and 3 bases from J, with 29 bases between. CDR3 in DNA: TGTGCCAGCAGTTTATCCCCCCAATTAAGCGGAACATATAGCCGAACAGATACGCAGTATTTT. It encodes CASSLSPQLSGTYSRTDTQYF.

This chain links TRBV5-4 with TRBJ2-7; TRBD1 matches at 9 bases. V trimming: 3 bases; J trimming: 2 bases; junction bases outside the gene matches: 12. Germline V gene data show CDR1 as SGHNT and CDR2 as YYREEE (reference sequence). The CDR3 has 17 residues. The CDR3 spells CASSSGQGKYRAYEQYF. CDR3 bases: TGTGCCAGCAGCTCGGGACAGGGAAAATATAGAGCCTACGAGCAGTACTTC.

The chain carries TRBV23-1 and TRBJ2-4, with D possibly matching TRBD2 (5 bases). Being an ORF, TRBV23-1 has a function that is uncertain. The length of the CDR3 is 13 residues. V was clipped by 4 bases and J by 4 bases, with 8 bases between them. CDR3 sequence: CASSPGVKNIQYF. The CDR3 nucleotides are TGCGCCAGCAGTCCCGGGGTTAAAAACATTCAGTACTTC.

V usage is TRBV18 and J usage is TRBJ2-3; TRBD1 aligns across 10 bases. Germline V CDR1 and CDR2: KGHSH, LQKENI. Germline trimming cut 5 bases from V and 1 base from J; bases unmatched to any gene: 3. The CDR3 has 15 amino acids. The CDR3 loop reads CASSTGTGGTDTQYF. The CDR3 region has the DNA TGTGCCAGCTCAACCGGGACAGGGGGCACAGATACGCAGTATTTT.

This sequence joins TRBV19 and TRBJ2-5, with D perhaps matching TRBD1 (6 bases). This CDR3 is built from 19 residues. The ends were cut back, 5 bases at V and 5 bases at J, with 30 bases in the middle. Germline lookup yields CDR1 LNHDA and CDR2 SQIVND (reference sequence). CDR3 region: CASSHSSIITGTKAETQYF. The CDR3 coding sequence is TGTGCCAGTAGTCATTCCTCCATCATAACCGGGACAAAAGCCGAGACCCAGTACTTC.

The rearrangement uses TRBV4-3 and TRBJ2-1, with D unresolved. The CDR3 contains 12 residues. Trimming shortened V by 4 bases and J by 9 bases, and 10 bases separated the two germline ends. Germline V gene sequence: CDR1 LGHNA, CDR2 YSLEER. This chain's CDR3 is CASSRQIGEQFF. The CDR3 region has the DNA TGCGCCAGCAGCCGTCAAATCGGTGAGCAGTTCTTC.

This clone occurred a few times. V gene TRBV6-6 combines with J gene TRBJ1-2, with D possibly being TRBD1 (6 bases). Trimming took off 4 bases at V and 2 bases at J, with 14 bases between the two ends. The CDR3 is 15 amino acids. CDR1 is MNHNY and CDR2 is SVGAGI in the germline V gene (reference sequence). CDR3 nucleotides: TGTGCCAGCAGTTGGGGACGACAGGACAACTATGGCTACACCTTC. It yields the protein CASSWGRQDNYGYTF.

The gene calls are TRBV27 and TRBJ2-7; 11 nucleotides align to TRBD1. The CDR3 consists of 16 residues. CDR1 is MNHEY, CDR2 SMNVEV, per germline (reference sequence). V lost 8 bases and J lost 4; bases outside the gene matches: 13. The CDR3 coding sequence is TGTGCCAGCTGCGCGTTTCGGGACAGGGGGTCTTACGAGCAGTACTTC. As protein: CASCAFRDRGSYEQYF.